This T cell receptor (beta chain) originates from a study of immune cell composition in non-small cell lung cancer. Findings and caveats of the study: Tumour TCR-beta clonality showed no significant link to smoking pack-years.

This table comes from immunoSEQ multiplex PCR, and its TCRdb copy is limited to in-frame clones, with some not included. This table holds over 6,500 clones, under 80% found once. CDR3 size: 13 residues. V lost 7 bases to trimming and J lost 8 bases, with 14 bases between them. Germline loops: CDR1 MNHNS, CDR2 SASEGT. This clone was picked up one time. Its antigen is unidentified. Normal lung was sampled as far from the tumour as possible, at least 3 cm. Sequencing was performed on non-adjacent lung tissue. The V call is TRBV6-1, the J call TRBJ1-4; the D is unclear. The receptor was isolated from a human donor with non-small cell lung cancer. In DNA form, the CDR3 reads TGTGCCAGCACCCGGGGTGTGGGGGAAAAACTGTTTTTT. Protein: CASTRGVGEKLFF.